Detailed here is one TCR beta chain. The antigen is undetermined. The V gene's germline CDR1 is LNHNV and CDR2 YYDKDF (reference sequence). This CDR3 is 15 amino acids long. Trimming took 1 base from V and 0 from J, leaving 10 bases between them. The data were taken from a study of T-cell memory formation after mild COVID-19. Study outcomes and limitations: Contracting clones from day 15 to 85 showed balanced CD4/CD8; later expanders favored CD4+.

TCRdb reprocessed the 5' RACE reads with MiXCR, giving one entry per CDR3 protein. The data show roughly 560,000 distinct CDR3 sequences, 20% seen once. The V call is TRBV15, the J call TRBJ2-7; D ambiguous. The clonotype comes from an adult woman who had mild COVID-19 (a few samples of this study predate the infection). Cell type and time point are not known. Sequencing was done on a sample of PBMCs or a T cell subset sorted from them (not recorded which). In nucleotides, the CDR3 is TGTGCCACCAGCAGAGCCGGGCCGAGCTCCTACGAGCAGTACTTC. As protein: CATSRAGPSSYEQYF.